These T cell receptor beta chains were read from a single sample in a study of shared clonotypes between healthy human individuals. Clones were sequenced by immunoSEQ multiplex PCR, and TCRdb holds only the in-frame ones, with some missing. This table holds a few million clones, roughly 92% found once. Sequenced sample: naive CD4+ T cells sorted from blood. These receptors were obtained from a man aged 18 to 29 in good health. CDR3s include the opening cysteine and the closing phenylalanine or tryptophan. Each record gives: V gene, J gene, D gene, clone size, CDR3 DNA, CDR3 protein. The D gene is left open where the match is weak. Size is omitted from some rows. Given values are once, few, many or a class for expanded clones.

TRBV7-9	TRBJ1-5	-	-	TGTGCCAGCAGCTGGACAGGCAATCAGCCCCAGCATTTT	CASSWTGNQPQHF
TRBV2	TRBJ1-1	TRBD1	-	TGTGCCAGCAGTGGACAGGGGAACACTGAAGCTTTCTTT	CASSGQGNTEAFF
TRBV7-2	TRBJ2-3	-	-	TGTGCCAGCGGTTCCGTTTCCACCGATACGCAGTATTTT	CASGSVSTDTQYF
TRBV7-9	TRBJ2-3	-	-	TGTGCCAGCGGCCCATTTGCAAGTACAGATACGCAGTATTTT	CASGPFASTDTQYF
TRBV7-9	TRBJ1-1	-	-	TGTGCCAGCAGCTTAATGAAAGGAGGCACTGAAGCTTTCTTT	CASSLMKGGTEAFF
TRBV10-1	TRBJ2-3	-	-	TGCGCCACCGTTGTTTCGGGACACCGGGTGGCAGATACGCAGTATTTT	CATVVSGHRVADTQYF
TRBV7-2	TRBJ2-7	TRBD2	-	TGTGCCAGCAGCCACGGACTAGCGGGAGGAGGTGGCGAGCAGTACTTC	CASSHGLAGGGGEQYF
TRBV4-1	TRBJ1-3	TRBD1	-	TGCGCCAGCAGCCAAGCGACAGGGGCTGGAAACACCATATATTTT	CASSQATGAGNTIYF
TRBV4-1	TRBJ2-1	-	-	TGCGCCAGCAGCCAAGATAGAGTTGTGGCAGGTGAGCAGTTCTTC	CASSQDRVVAGEQFF
TRBV6-4	TRBJ2-5	TRBD2	-	TGTGCCAGCAGTCGGACTAGCGGGAGGCACCGGGAGACCCAGTACTTC	CASSRTSGRHRETQYF
TRBV5-1	TRBJ2-3	-	-	TGCGCCAGCAGCTCCGCGGGACTGGGATTCACAGATACGCAGTATTTT	CASSSAGLGFTDTQYF
TRBV19	TRBJ1-5	-	-	TGTGCCAGTAGTGTCGATATTATAGAGGGCAATCAGCCCCAGCATTTT	CASSVDIIEGNQPQHF
TRBV10-3	TRBJ2-7	-	-	TGTGCCATCAGTGCCGGACTTGTCGAGCAGTACTTC	CAISAGLVEQYF
TRBV10-1	TRBJ1-4	TRBD1	-	TGCGCCAGCAGTGAGTCCGGGACAGGGAATGAAAAACTGTTTTTT	CASSESGTGNEKLFF
TRBV28	TRBJ1-6	-	once	TGTGCCAGCAGGGCCAGGGGCGCGGGGAATTCACCCCTCCACTTT	CASRARGAGNSPLHF
TRBV7-2	TRBJ2-7	-	-	TGTGCCAGCAGCTTAGAACTAGTCATCCTCGAGCAGTACTTC	CASSLELVILEQYF
TRBV5-1	TRBJ2-7	TRBD2	-	TGCGCCAGCAGCTTGGGGACTAGCGGGGCCCACGAGCAGTACTTC	CASSLGTSGAHEQYF
TRBV19	TRBJ1-1	-	-	TGTGCCAGTAGTTCGGGACCTCGTAGCACTGAAGCTTTCTTT	CASSSGPRSTEAFF
TRBV4-3	TRBJ1-2	-	once	TGCGCCAGCAGCCAAGTCGCAGGGAACTATGGCTACACCTTC	CASSQVAGNYGYTF
TRBV5-1	TRBJ2-7	TRBD2	-	TGCGCCAGCAGCACCACGTGGACTAGCGGGAGTTACGAGCAGTACTTC	CASSTTWTSGSYEQYF
TRBV6-5	TRBJ1-5	-	-	TGTGCCAGCAAAAGGCAGGCCAATCAGCCCCAGCATTTT	CASKRQANQPQHF
TRBV10-3	TRBJ1-2	-	-	TGTGCCATCACCGAGAGGACGGGGGGAGGCTACACCTTC	CAITERTGGGYTF
TRBV5-5	TRBJ1-2	-	-	TGTGCCAGCAGCCAGAGTCCCTATGGCTACACCTTC	CASSQSPYGYTF
TRBV10-3	TRBJ2-1	-	-	TGTGCCATCAGTGATCTTTACAATGAGCAGTTCTTC	CAISDLYNEQFF
TRBV27	TRBJ2-7	-	-	TGTGCCAGCAGTTTAAGGCAGGGGTGGGGCTACGAGCAGTACTTC	CASSLRQGWGYEQYF
TRBV27	TRBJ2-5	-	-	TGTGCCAGCAGTTTTCGTGACCACCTCCACCTGTACTTC	CASSFRDHLHLYF
TRBV28	TRBJ1-5	TRBD1	-	TGTGCCAGCAGTCGGGGCACAGGGGGCAATCAGCCCCAGCATTTT	CASSRGTGGNQPQHF
TRBV16	TRBJ1-5	-	-	TGTGCCAGCAGCCCCTCAGGGTCCCGGCCGTACCAGCCCCAGCATTTT	CASSPSGSRPYQPQHF
TRBV5-1	TRBJ2-3	-	-	TGCGCCAGCAGCTGGGGGGCGGGAGATACGCAGTATTTT	CASSWGAGDTQYF
TRBV9	TRBJ2-7	-	once	TGTGCCAGCAGCGTAGGGGACACCAGCTCCTACGAGCAGTACTTC	CASSVGDTSSYEQYF
TRBV2	TRBJ2-7	-	-	TGTGCCAGCAGTGGGGCTTTCTCCTACGAGCAGTACTTC	CASSGAFSYEQYF
TRBV7-2	TRBJ2-7	-	-	TGTGCCAGCAGCTTAGGGACCAGGGGCGAGCAGTACTTC	CASSLGTRGEQYF
TRBV6-5	TRBJ2-7	TRBD1	-	TGTGCCAGCAGTTATCAGTACAGGGGTTCCTACGAGCAGTACTTC	CASSYQYRGSYEQYF
TRBV5-1	TRBJ2-2	-	-	TGCGCCAGCAGCAACCTGGACCGGGCCGGGGAGCTGTTTTTT	CASSNLDRAGELFF
TRBV6-5	TRBJ1-1	-	-	TGTGCCAGCAGCAGGGATAATGAAGCTTTCTTT	CASSRDNEAFF
TRBV27	TRBJ1-4	-	-	TGTGCCAGCAGTCCCAACGATGCAACTAATGAAAAACTGTTTTTT	CASSPNDATNEKLFF